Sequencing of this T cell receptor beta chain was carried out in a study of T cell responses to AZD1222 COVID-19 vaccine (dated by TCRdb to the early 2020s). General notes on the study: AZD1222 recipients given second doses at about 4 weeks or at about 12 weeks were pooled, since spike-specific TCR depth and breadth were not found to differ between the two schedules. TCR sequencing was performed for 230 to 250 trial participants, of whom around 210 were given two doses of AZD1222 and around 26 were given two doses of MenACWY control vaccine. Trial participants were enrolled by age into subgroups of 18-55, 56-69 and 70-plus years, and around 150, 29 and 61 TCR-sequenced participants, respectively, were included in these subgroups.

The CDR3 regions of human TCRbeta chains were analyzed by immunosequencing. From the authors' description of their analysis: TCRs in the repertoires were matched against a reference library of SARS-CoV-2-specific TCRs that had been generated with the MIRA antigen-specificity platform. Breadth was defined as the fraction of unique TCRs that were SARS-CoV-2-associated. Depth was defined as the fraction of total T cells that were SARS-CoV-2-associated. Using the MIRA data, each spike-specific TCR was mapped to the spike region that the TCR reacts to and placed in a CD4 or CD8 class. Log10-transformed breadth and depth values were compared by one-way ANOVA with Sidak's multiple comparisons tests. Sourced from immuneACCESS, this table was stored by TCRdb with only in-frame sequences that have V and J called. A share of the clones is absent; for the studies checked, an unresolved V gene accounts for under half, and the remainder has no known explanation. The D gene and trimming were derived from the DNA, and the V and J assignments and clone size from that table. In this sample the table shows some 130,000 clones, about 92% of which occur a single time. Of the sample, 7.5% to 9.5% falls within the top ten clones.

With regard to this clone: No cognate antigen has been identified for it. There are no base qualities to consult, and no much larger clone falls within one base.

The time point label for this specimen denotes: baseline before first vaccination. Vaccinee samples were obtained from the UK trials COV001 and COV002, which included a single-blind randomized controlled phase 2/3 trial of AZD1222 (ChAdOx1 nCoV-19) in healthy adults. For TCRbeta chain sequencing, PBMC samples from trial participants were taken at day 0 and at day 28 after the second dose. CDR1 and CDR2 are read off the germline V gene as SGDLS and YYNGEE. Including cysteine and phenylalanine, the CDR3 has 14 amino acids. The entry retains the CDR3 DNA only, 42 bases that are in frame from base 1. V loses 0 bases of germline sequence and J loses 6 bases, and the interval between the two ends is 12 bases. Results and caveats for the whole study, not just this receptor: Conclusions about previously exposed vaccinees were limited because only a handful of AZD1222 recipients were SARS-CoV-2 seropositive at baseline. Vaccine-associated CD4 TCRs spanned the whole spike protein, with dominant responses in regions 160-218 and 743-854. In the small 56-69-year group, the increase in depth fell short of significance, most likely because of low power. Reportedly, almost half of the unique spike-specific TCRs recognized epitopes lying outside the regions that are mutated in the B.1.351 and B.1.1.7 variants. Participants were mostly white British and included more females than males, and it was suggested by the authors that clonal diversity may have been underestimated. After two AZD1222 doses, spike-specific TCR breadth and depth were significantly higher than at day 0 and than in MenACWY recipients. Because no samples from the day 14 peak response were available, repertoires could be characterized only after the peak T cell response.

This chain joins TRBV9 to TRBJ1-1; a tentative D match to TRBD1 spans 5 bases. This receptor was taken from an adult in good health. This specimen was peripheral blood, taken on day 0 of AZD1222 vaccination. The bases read TGTGCCAGCAGCGTAGGCTCAGGGCTGGCTGAAGCTTTCTTT. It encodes CASSVGSGLAEAFF.